The 16 T cell receptor beta chains below all came from one sample that was sequenced in a study of tumor and adjacent non-tumor tissue in lung cancer. Three rounds of nested PCR, following a modified ARM-PCR protocol, produced the TCRbeta library. TCRdb used MiXCR to reprocess the multiplex PCR reads, holding one entry per CDR3 protein. The sample consists of under 250,000 distinct CDR3 sequences, 71% of them appearing once. RNA was extracted from bulk tissue without any cell sorting. The source material was lung tumor tissue. Source of these receptors: a man in his sixties with non-small cell lung cancer.

With regard to this clonotype: At one end the junction does not follow the germline gene, possibly because of a read error. J is TRBJ1-3 and V is TRBV7-9; tentative D call: TRBD1 (5 bases). This CDR3 has 18 amino acids. Per germline, CDR1 SEHNR and CDR2 FQNEAQ (reference sequence). CDR3 in DNA: TGTGTCAGCAGCCCAGTCCCGTCACAGGCACTCTCTGGAAACACCATATATTTT. This encodes CVSSPVPSQALSGNTIYF.

The table lists this clonotype with a few counts. The V and J genes are TRBV20-1 and TRBJ2-7; 7 positions agree with TRBD1. The CDR3 runs to 15 residues. With 0 bases clipped from V and 2 bases from J, the junction kept 7 bases outside the gene matches. Germline V gene sequence: CDR1 DFQATT, CDR2 SNEGSKA (reference sequence). The CDR3 region has the DNA TGCAGTGCTAGAGATCAGGGACAGAGTACCTACGAGCAGTACTTC. Its protein is CSARDQGQSTYEQYF.

As to this clonotype: Without the conserved terminal phenylalanine or tryptophan, this CDR3 likely stems from a read error. This chain uses TRBV20-1 with TRBJ2-1; D is unresolved. The V end was cut by 6 bases, the J end by 3 bases, with 18 bases between. This CDR3 contains 15 residues. Per the germline V gene, CDR1 is DFQATT and CDR2 is SNEGSKA (reference sequence). The CDR3 loop is CSAKLSVGFYNEQFV. DNA of the CDR3: TGCAGTGCGAAATTAAGCGTGGGTTTCTACAATGAGCAGTTCGTC.

This chain links TRBV29-1 with TRBJ2-3, with D possibly being TRBD2 (7 bases). The germline V gene has CDR1 SQVTM and CDR2 ANQGSEA. This CDR3 region has 14 residues. Trimming shortened V by 4 bases and J by 2 bases, and 13 bases separated the two germline ends. CDR3 region: CSVGRGAPTDTQYF. The DNA of the CDR3 is TGCAGCGTTGGCCGGGGGGCCCCCACAGATACGCAGTATTTT.

A word on this clonotype: One junction end does not reproduce the germline sequence, and a read error may be involved. The gene calls are TRBV5-1 and TRBJ2-6, with D unresolved. The CDR3 is 14 amino acids. CDR1 and CDR2 (germline): SGHRS, YFSETQ. CDR3 protein: CVSSLGSGANVLTF. The CDR3 region has the DNA TGCGTCAGCAGCTTGGGCTCTGGGGCCAACGTCCTGACTTTC.

This clonotype was detected ten times or more. The chain carries TRBV12-3 or TRBV12-4 and TRBJ2-3; 7 bases align to TRBD2. The CDR3 length is 15 residues. The J segment lost 0 bases and the V segment lost 5 bases, leaving 5 bases of the junction unmatched. CDR3 in amino acids: CASSGTGGSTDTQYF. In nucleotides, the CDR3 is TGTGCCAGCAGTGGGACGGGGGGTAGCACAGATACGCAGTATTTT.

V and J are TRBV6-5 and TRBJ2-3; D is possibly TRBD1 (6 bases). With 2 bases removed from V and 0 bases from J, the gap between germline ends came to 12 bases. Germline V gene data show CDR1 as MNHEY and CDR2 as SVGAGI. This CDR3 is built from 16 residues. The CDR3 protein is CASSYGGRLSTDTQYF. CDR3 DNA sequence: TGTGCCAGCAGTTACGGGGGCCGGCTTAGCACAGATACGCAGTATTTT.

Note on this clonotype: The junction shows a germline mismatch at one end, possibly a read error. The chain couples TRBV11-2 to TRBJ1-4; D is possibly TRBD1 (5 bases). This CDR3 comprises 17 residues. CDR1 SGHAT and CDR2 FQNNGV come from the germline V gene. The CDR3 DNA follows: TGTGCCAGCAGCTTAAAAATACCGGGACCCCACGGAAGAAAACTGCTTTTT. Protein sequence: CASSLKIPGPHGRKLLF.

In regard to this clonotype: A much larger clonotype is one base distant, so this may be a read error. The CDR3 ends on some other residue instead of the conserved phenylalanine or tryptophan, so this is likely a read error. The DNA for the CDR3 is TGTGCCAGCAGTGCAGAGGTGGGTCAGCCCCAGCATTAT. It specifies CASSAEVGQPQHY. The J gene is TRBJ1-5, the V gene TRBV6-1; no reliable D call. CDR1 and CDR2 (germline): MNHNS, SASEGT. Trimming took 4 bases from V and 6 from J, leaving 10 bases between them. The CDR3 extends over 13 amino acids.

Notes on this clonotype: Compared with germline, one end of the junction differs, possibly owing to a read error. The chain joins TRBV20-1 to TRBJ2-7; TRBD2 aligns across 7 bases. Germline loops: CDR1 DFQATT, CDR2 SNEGSKA (reference sequence). The CDR3 has 14 residues. The CDR3 sequence: CSARVDSGSYEQHF. CDR3 DNA sequence: TGCAGTGCTAGGGTGGATAGCGGGTCCTACGAGCAGCACTTC.

Remarks on this clonotype: A much bigger clone sits one base away, suggesting this may be a read error. The chain joins TRBV30 to TRBJ1-1; D may be TRBD1 (6 bases). CDR1 GTSNPN and CDR2 SVGIG come from the germline V gene (reference sequence). The CDR3 totals 14 residues. DNA of the CDR3: TGTGACGGGTTCTCCGGGACAATGAACACTGAAGCTTTCTTT. This codes for CDGFSGTMNTEAFF. Full variable domain (outside the CDR3, taken from reference TRBV30 and TRBJ1-1): SQTIHQWPATLVQPVGSPLSLECTVEGTSNPNLYWYRQAAGRGLQLLFYSVGIGQISSEVPQNLSASRPQDRQFILSSKKLLLSDSGFYLCDGFSGTMNTEAFFGQGTRLTVV.

The genes are TRBV5-4 and TRBJ1-1, with D maybe TRBD1 (5 bases). CDR3 length equals 14 residues. V was cut by 0 bases and J by 3 bases, with 9 bases left in between. From germline, CDR1 is SGHNT and CDR2 YYREEE (reference sequence). This chain's CDR3 is CASSLGRAHTEAFF. CDR3 DNA: TGTGCCAGCAGCTTGGGCAGGGCTCACACTGAAGCTTTCTTT.

This chain connects TRBV4-3 to TRBJ2-3; weak D call: TRBD2 (6 bases). Germline V gene lookup returns CDR1 LGHNA and CDR2 YSLEER. The CDR3 sequence is 16 residues long. The DNA of the CDR3 is TGCACCAACAGCCAAGATAAAGCGGGCACCACAGATACGCAGTATTTT. This sequence encodes CTNSQDKAGTTDTQYF.

Of note for this clonotype: The junction departs from germline at one end; a sequencing error may be responsible. V is TRBV20-1 and J is TRBJ2-4; 9 bases are a match to TRBD2. This CDR3 spans 14 amino acids. From germline, CDR1 is DFQATT and CDR2 SNEGSKA (reference sequence). The CDR3 nucleotides read TGCTGTGCTAGAGATGCTAGCGGGGAAAACATTCAGTACTTC. Amino acid sequence: CCARDASGENIQYF.

About this clonotype itself: The final CDR3 position lacks the conserved phenylalanine or tryptophan, pointing to a likely read error. This chain joins TRBV20-1 and TRBJ2-7; 11 positions match TRBD1. Germline V gives CDR1 DFQATT, CDR2 SNEGSKA (reference sequence). The ends lost 7 bases at V and 2 bases at J; junction bases unmatched: 7. The CDR3 is 14 amino acids. CDR3 residues: CSGSPGQGAYEQYL. Here the CDR3 DNA reads TGCAGTGGTAGCCCGGGACAGGGGGCCTACGAGCAGTACTTA.

This clonotype was observed at least ten times. The rearrangement joins TRBV10-2 to TRBJ1-5; 10 bases fit TRBD1. Germline V gene sequence: CDR1 WSHSY, CDR2 SAAADI. There are 13 residues in the CDR3. Trimming removed 10 bases from V and 6 bases from J; junction bases left unmatched: 6. CDR3 sequence: CATRDRGGQPQHF. The CDR3 DNA is TGCGCCACCCGGGACAGGGGTGGTCAGCCCCAGCATTTT.